This passage covers 10 T cell receptor beta chains from one sample sequenced in a study of beta chain features in type 1 diabetes. Reverse transcription of all isolated RNA meant that expressed TCRB transcripts were sequenced. Data came from immunoSEQ multiplex PCR; TCRdb stores just in-frame clones and leaves some out. The data show around 240,000 clones, 68% seen once. Sequences were obtained from naive CD4+ T cells from blood. These TCRs come from a man aged 30-40 years in good health.

The chain joins TRBV30 to TRBJ1-1; D gene ambiguous. Germline loops: CDR1 GTSNPN, CDR2 SVGIG (reference sequence). V dropped 7 bases and J dropped 1 base, with 16 bases sitting between them. CDR3 length: 14 residues. CDR3: CAYRPSTKNTEAFF. The CDR3 bases are TGTGCCTATAGACCTTCGACAAAGAACACTGAAGCTTTCTTT.

The genes are TRBV10-3 and TRBJ2-7; 9 bases align to TRBD1. CDR3 length: 14 amino acids. V lost 6 bases and J lost 2; bases outside the gene matches: 5. Germline CDR1 reads ENHRY; CDR2 reads SYGVKD. CDR3 bases: TGTGCCATCAGAAGGGGACAGGGAACCTACGAGCAGTACTTC. Translating it yields CAIRRGQGTYEQYF.

This chain uses TRBV25-1 with TRBJ2-5; D possibly matches TRBD1 or TRBD2 (5 bases each). CDR3 size: 13 residues. Trimming took off 10 bases at V and 2 bases at J, with 14 bases between the two ends. Germline V gene sequence: CDR1 MGHDK, CDR2 SYGVNS. For the CDR3, the DNA is TGTGCCACCAAGGGGTGGGGGCAAGAGACCCAGTACTTC. Translation: CATKGWGQETQYF.

This chain uses TRBV30 with TRBJ1-5, with 7 bases that match TRBD1. This CDR3 is 15 amino acids long. Germline values: CDR1 GTSNPN, CDR2 SVGIG (reference sequence). V was clipped by 0 bases and J by 7 bases; unmatched bases: 9. In nucleotides, the CDR3 is TGTGCCTGGAGTGTACAGGGCAGGGGGGTACAGCCCCAGCATTTT. Translating it yields CAWSVQGRGVQPQHF.

This clone was counted between two and nine times. The V gene is TRBV14, the J gene TRBJ2-1; D may be TRBD1 (6 bases). From germline, CDR1 is SGHDN and CDR2 FVKESK. This CDR3 is 17 amino acids long. Trimming stripped 2 bases from V and 1 base from J, with 15 bases between. CDR3 nucleotides: TGTGCCAGCAGCCAAACGGACAGTCTAATTTCCTACAATGAGCAGTTCTTC. Amino acid sequence: CASSQTDSLISYNEQFF.

The chain carries TRBV29-1 and TRBJ2-7, with 12 bases matching TRBD2. V lost 4 bases, J lost 9 bases, and 13 bases stayed unmatched. The CDR3 runs to 15 residues. Looked up from germline, CDR1 is SQVTM and CDR2 is ANQGSEA. The CDR3 region has the DNA TGCAGCGTTGCGTTCCGACTAGCGGGAGAGACCGGGCAGTACTTC. Residues: CSVAFRLAGETGQYF.

About this clone: The same CDR3 arises from other DNA sequences in this sample as well. The chain combines TRBV30 with TRBJ1-2; D unclear. Germline CDR1 reads GTSNPN; CDR2 reads SVGIG (reference sequence). V gave up 2 bases and J gave up 1 base, with 5 bases separating them. This CDR3 is built from 12 residues. This chain's CDR3 is CAWSMDNYGYTF. The CDR3 DNA follows: TGTGCCTGGAGTATGGATAACTATGGCTACACCTTC. Full variable domain (missing parts from reference TRBV30 and TRBJ1-2): SQTIHQWPATLVQPVGSPLSLECTVEGTSNPNLYWYRQAAGRGLQLLFYSVGIGQISSEVPQNLSASRPQDRQFILSSKKLLLSDSGFYLCAWSMDNYGYTFGSGTRLTVV.

This chain joins TRBV2 and TRBJ2-4; no clear D gene. Germline V gene sequence: CDR1 SNHLY, CDR2 FYNNEI. Trimming removed 1 base from V and 6 bases from J, with 7 bases in between. The CDR3 has 13 amino acids. CDR3 sequence reads: CASSEELRNIQYF. The CDR3 bases are TGTGCCAGCAGTGAAGAACTCCGAAACATTCAGTACTTC.

This clone was counted only a few times. The chain links TRBV7-2 to TRBJ2-5; no reliable D call. The CDR3 has 14 residues. V shed 5 bases and J shed 5 bases, with 15 bases lying between them. Looked up from germline, CDR1 is SGHTA and CDR2 is FQGNSA. The CDR3 DNA is TGTGCCAGCAGCCGCGGATCAAAGGGCGAGACCCAGTACTTC. Protein sequence: CASSRGSKGETQYF. Looking up the rest from reference TRBV7-2 and TRBJ2-5 gives the full variable domain: GAGVSQSPSNKVTEKGKDVELRCDPISGHTALYWYRQSLGQGLEFLIYFQGNSAPDKSGLPSDRFSAERTGGSVSTLTIQRTQQEDSAVYLCASSRGSKGETQYFGPGTRLLVL.

The chain employs TRBV5-1 and TRBJ2-2; 7 bases are a match to TRBD1. The V gene end was trimmed by 4 bases and the J gene end by 0 bases; junction bases not matched to a gene: 3. The length of the CDR3 is 15 residues. CDR1 and CDR2 from the germline V gene are SGHRS and YFSETQ. CDR3 bases: TGCGCCAGCAGCATCGACAGGGCGAACACCGGGGAGCTGTTTTTT. Amino acid sequence: CASSIDRANTGELFF.